The 8 T cell receptor beta chains given below trace back to one sample, sequenced in a study of blood T cell repertoires in COVID-19. Some clones are missing from TCRdb's copy, which holds only in-frame ones; the method was immunoSEQ multiplex PCR. The table lists about 250,000 clones, 65% to 90% of them singletons. Sequences were obtained from PBMCs or T cells enriched from blood (not recorded which). These receptors all come from a woman in her forties or fifties with acute COVID-19.

The chain is built from TRBV11-3 and TRBJ2-1, with a tentative D call TRBD1 (6 bases). Germline CDR1 is SGHNT and CDR2 is YENEEA. The CDR3 loop spans 13 amino acids. V was clipped by 4 bases and J by 5 bases, with 9 bases between them. This CDR3 reads CASSSTGNNEQFF. The CDR3 nucleotides are TGTGCCAGCAGCTCGACAGGAAACAATGAGCAGTTCTTC.

The chain joins TRBV7-6 to TRBJ1-6; D is unclear. The length of the CDR3 is 16 residues. CDR1 and CDR2 (germline): SGHVS, FNYEAQ. V was cut by 5 bases and J by 4 bases, with 15 bases left in between. CDR3 in amino acids: CASSPDSGGYNSPLHF. The CDR3 nucleotides are TGTGCCAGCAGCCCGGACTCTGGAGGTTATAATTCACCCCTCCACTTT.

This chain connects TRBV20-1 to TRBJ1-5; no reliable D call. CDR1 DFQATT and CDR2 SNEGSKA come from the germline V gene (reference sequence). The CDR3 is 15 amino acids. V lost 3 bases and J lost 2, with 14 bases in between. The CDR3 region is CSASISRYGNQPQHF. CDR3 in DNA: TGCAGTGCTAGTATCTCGCGTTATGGCAATCAGCCCCAGCATTTT.

This sequence joins TRBV10-3 and TRBJ1-2, with 11 positions matching TRBD1. This CDR3 is 15 amino acids long. J gave up 4 bases and V 3 bases, and 4 bases lay outside the gene matches. Germline CDR1 reads ENHRY; CDR2 reads SYGVKD. CDR3 coding DNA: TGTGCCATCAGTGAAGGACAGGGGGCCCCCTATGGCTACACCTTC. Protein sequence: CAISEGQGAPYGYTF.

V and J are TRBV30 and TRBJ2-1, with 11 bases aligning to TRBD2. The V gene end was trimmed by 4 bases and the J gene end by 0 bases; junction bases not matched to a gene: 5. Germline CDR1 reads GTSNPN; CDR2 reads SVGIG (reference sequence). The CDR3 runs 16 residues. For the CDR3, the DNA is TGTGCCTGGAATCTAGCGGGGGGTTTCTCCTACAATGAGCAGTTCTTC. Translation: CAWNLAGGFSYNEQFF.

The chain uses TRBV30 and TRBJ1-1; 7 bases match TRBD1. The CDR3 runs 13 residues. The germline gives CDR1 GTSNPN, CDR2 SVGIG (reference sequence). Germline trimming cut 4 bases from V and 6 bases from J; bases unmatched to any gene: 8. CDR3 residues: CAWNRGANPEAFF. As DNA, the CDR3 is TGTGCCTGGAACAGGGGAGCTAACCCTGAAGCTTTCTTT.

The CDR3 reads CASSYATGGLFGGPQHF. For the CDR3, the DNA is TGTGCCAGCAGCTACGCGACAGGGGGCCTCTTTGGAGGGCCCCAGCATTTT. The chain has TRBV7-8 and TRBJ1-5, with 10 bases identical to TRBD1. The trim removed 4 bases at V and 9 bases at J, leaving 15 bases unmatched. The germline V gene encodes CDR1 SGHVS and CDR2 FQNEAQ. The CDR3 length is 17 residues.

The chain employs TRBV4-2 and TRBJ1-2, with a possible D match to TRBD1 (5 bases). The V gene lost 0 bases and the J gene lost 4 bases, with 15 bases spanning the gap. Germline V gives CDR1 LGHNA, CDR2 YNFKEQ. CDR3 length: 16 residues. The CDR3 bases are TGTGCCAGCAGCCAAGATGATACCGACAGTTTCTATGGCTACACCTTC. Its translation is CASSQDDTDSFYGYTF.